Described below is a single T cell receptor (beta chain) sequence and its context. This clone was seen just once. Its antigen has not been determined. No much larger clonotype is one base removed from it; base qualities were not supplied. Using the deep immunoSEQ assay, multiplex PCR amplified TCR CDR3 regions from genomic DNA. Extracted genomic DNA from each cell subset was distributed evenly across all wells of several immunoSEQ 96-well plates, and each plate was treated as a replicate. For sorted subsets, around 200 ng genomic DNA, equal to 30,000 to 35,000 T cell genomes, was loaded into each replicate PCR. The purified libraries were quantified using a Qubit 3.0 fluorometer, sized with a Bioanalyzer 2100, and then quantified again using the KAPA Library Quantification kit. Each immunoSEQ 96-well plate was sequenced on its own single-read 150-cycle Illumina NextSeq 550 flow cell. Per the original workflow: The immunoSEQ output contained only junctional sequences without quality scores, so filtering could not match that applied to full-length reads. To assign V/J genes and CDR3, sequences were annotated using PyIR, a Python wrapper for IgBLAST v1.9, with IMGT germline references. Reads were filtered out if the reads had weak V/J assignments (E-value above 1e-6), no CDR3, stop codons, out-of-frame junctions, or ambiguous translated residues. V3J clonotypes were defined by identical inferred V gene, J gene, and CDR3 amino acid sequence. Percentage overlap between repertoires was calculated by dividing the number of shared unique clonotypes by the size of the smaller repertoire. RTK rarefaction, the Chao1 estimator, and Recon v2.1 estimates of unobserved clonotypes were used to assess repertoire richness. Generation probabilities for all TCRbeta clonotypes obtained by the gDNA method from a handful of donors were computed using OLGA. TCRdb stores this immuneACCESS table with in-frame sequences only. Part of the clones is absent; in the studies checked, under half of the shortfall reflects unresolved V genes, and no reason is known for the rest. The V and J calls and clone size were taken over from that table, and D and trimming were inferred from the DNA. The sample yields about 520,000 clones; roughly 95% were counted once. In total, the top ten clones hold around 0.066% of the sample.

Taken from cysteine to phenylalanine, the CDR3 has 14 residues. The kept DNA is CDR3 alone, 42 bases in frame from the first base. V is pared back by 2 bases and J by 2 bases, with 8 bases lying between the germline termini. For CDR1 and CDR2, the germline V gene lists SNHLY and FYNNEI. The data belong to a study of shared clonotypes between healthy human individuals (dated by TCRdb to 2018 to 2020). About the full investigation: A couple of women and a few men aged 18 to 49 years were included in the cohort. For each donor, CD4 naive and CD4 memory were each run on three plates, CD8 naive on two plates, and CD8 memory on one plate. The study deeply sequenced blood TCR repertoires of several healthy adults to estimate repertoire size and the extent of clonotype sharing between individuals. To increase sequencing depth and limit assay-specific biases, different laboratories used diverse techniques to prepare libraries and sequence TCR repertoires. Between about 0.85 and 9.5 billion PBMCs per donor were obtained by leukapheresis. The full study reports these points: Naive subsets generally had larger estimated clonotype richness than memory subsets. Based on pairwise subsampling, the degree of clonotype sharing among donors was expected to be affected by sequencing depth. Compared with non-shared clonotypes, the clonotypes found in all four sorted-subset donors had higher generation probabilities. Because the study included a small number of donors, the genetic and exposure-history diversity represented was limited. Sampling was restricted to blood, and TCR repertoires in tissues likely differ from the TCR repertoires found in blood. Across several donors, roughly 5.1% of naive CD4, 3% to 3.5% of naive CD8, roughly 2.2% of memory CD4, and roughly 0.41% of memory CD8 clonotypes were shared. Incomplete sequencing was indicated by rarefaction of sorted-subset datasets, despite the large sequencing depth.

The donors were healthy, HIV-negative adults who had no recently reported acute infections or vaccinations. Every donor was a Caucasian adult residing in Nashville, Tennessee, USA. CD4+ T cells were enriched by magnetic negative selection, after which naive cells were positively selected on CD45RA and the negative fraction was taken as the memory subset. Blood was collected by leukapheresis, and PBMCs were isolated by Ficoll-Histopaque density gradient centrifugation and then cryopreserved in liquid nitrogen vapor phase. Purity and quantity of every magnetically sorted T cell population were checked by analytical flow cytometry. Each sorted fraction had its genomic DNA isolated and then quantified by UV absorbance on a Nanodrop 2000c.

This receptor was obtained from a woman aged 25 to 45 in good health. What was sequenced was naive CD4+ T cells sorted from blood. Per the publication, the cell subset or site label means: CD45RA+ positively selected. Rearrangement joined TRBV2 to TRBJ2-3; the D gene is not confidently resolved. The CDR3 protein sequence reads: CASSESGITDTQYF. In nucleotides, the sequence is TGTGCCAGCAGTGAATCTGGGATCACAGATACGCAGTATTTT.